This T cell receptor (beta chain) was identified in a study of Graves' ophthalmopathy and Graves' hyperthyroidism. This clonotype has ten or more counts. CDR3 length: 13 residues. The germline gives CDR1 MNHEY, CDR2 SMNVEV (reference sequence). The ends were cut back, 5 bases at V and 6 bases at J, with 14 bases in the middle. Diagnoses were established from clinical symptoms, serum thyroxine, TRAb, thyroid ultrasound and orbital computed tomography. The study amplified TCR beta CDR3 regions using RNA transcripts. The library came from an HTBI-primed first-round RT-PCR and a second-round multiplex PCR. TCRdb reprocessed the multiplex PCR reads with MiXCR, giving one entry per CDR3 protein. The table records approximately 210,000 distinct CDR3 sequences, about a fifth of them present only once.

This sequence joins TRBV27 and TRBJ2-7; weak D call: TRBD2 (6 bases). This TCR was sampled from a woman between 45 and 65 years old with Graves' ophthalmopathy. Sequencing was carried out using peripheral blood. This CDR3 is CASSLGTLAEQYF. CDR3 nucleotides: TGTGCCAGCAGTCTTGGGACTTTAGCCGAGCAGTACTTC.